This TCR beta chain was recovered during a study of control samples from healthy donors and cancer patients. In germline, CDR1 is SGHNT, CDR2 YYREEE (reference sequence). The V and J ends lost 2 bases and 8 bases respectively, with 7 bases between them. CDR3 length equals 12 residues. Sequencing was performed with immunoSEQ multiplex PCR; in TCRdb, only in-frame clones are kept and a portion is missing. The sample holds roughly 170,000 clones, roughly 94% seen once. The V and J genes are TRBV5-4 and TRBJ2-2, with D unclear. This TCR was recovered from a woman younger than 30 in good health. The sequencing sample was made of blood. CDR3 sequence: CASSFYGGELFF. DNA of the CDR3: TGTGCCAGCAGCTTCTATGGGGGGGAGCTGTTTTTT.